This T cell receptor (beta chain) stems from a study of blood T cell repertoires in COVID-19. In the study's own analysis: From reference gene primer amplification, estimates of nucleated cell counts were derived. The data were produced by immunoSEQ multiplex PCR, yet TCRdb's version contains in-frame clones alone and is incomplete. That table gives V, J and clone size, and the DNA gave D and trimming. The sample lists about 160,000 clones, under 90% occurring once. This TCR was sampled from a man between 60 and 75 years old who had recovered from COVID-19. The material sequenced was PBMCs or T cells enriched from blood (not recorded which).

CDR3 protein: CASSPVRGESPLHF. The CDR3, as DNA: TGTGCCAGCTCACCTGTCAGGGGAGAATCACCCCTCCACTTT. This chain joins TRBV18 and TRBJ1-6; D may be TRBD1 (6 bases). Per germline, CDR1 KGHSH and CDR2 LQKENI. V was clipped by 3 bases and J by 10 bases, with 13 bases between them. The CDR3 runs 14 residues.